A single sample is the source of the 7 T cell receptor beta chains below, sequenced in a study of cytomegalovirus exposure and HLA in healthy donors. Primers for the PCR totalled 60 Vbeta and 13 Jbeta. Clones were read by immunoSEQ multiplex PCR, and TCRdb kept only the in-frame ones, dropping some. The sample has 150,000 to 200,000 clones; around 85% are singletons. The source material was PBMCs. These receptors were obtained from a man aged 40-49 years in good health and CMV-seropositive.

The gene calls are TRBV7-2 and TRBJ2-7, with 9 bases identical to TRBD1. This CDR3 comprises 14 residues. Germline V gives CDR1 SGHTA, CDR2 FQGNSA. V gave up 6 bases and J gave up 2 bases; unmatched junction bases: 5. The CDR3 here is CASRPGQGPYEQYF. The CDR3 DNA sequence: TGTGCCAGCAGGCCGGGACAGGGACCCTACGAGCAGTACTTC.

This chain uses TRBV30 with TRBJ2-5, with D unresolved. Germline V gene lookup returns CDR1 GTSNPN and CDR2 SVGIG (reference sequence). The germline V and J ends were trimmed by 4 bases and 2 bases, with 5 bases remaining between them. This CDR3 is built from 11 residues. The CDR3: CAWTLQETQYF. CDR3 DNA: TGTGCCTGGACACTACAAGAGACCCAGTACTTC.

V and J are TRBV7-6 and TRBJ1-6; TRBD1 matches 8 bases. The CDR3 totals 16 residues. V was clipped by 2 bases and J by 7 bases; unmatched bases: 7. In germline, CDR1 is SGHVS, CDR2 FNYEAQ. The CDR3 here is CASSLMPGQGNSPLHF. The DNA for the CDR3 is TGTGCCAGCAGCTTAATGCCCGGACAGGGAAATTCACCCCTCCACTTT.

V usage is TRBV4-3 and J usage is TRBJ1-2; 7 positions match TRBD1. The germline V gene encodes CDR1 LGHNA and CDR2 YSLEER. This CDR3 has 19 amino acids. Trimming removed 1 base from V and 4 bases from J; junction bases left unmatched: 18. CDR3 in DNA: TGCGCCAGCAGCCAAGGGGTGGGGACAGCCTCAACCGGGGGCTATGGCTACACCTTC. It yields the protein CASSQGVGTASTGGYGYTF.

V gene TRBV5-1 combines with J gene TRBJ1-2; weak D call: TRBD1 (5 bases). The ends were cut back, 0 bases at V and 4 bases at J, with 19 bases in the middle. The germline CDR1 and CDR2 sequences are SGHRS and YFSETQ. The length of the CDR3 is 17 residues. The CDR3 nucleotides read TGCGCCAGCAGCTTGGCCTTAGGCAGGGAACGAGGCTATGGCTACACCTTC. It translates to CASSLALGRERGYGYTF.

This clone showed up just a few times. The chain joins TRBV19 to TRBJ1-3; D remains ambiguous. Germline V gene sequence: CDR1 LNHDA, CDR2 SQIVND (reference sequence). The V end lost 3 bases, the J end lost 2 bases, and 11 bases lay between the germline ends. This CDR3 is 15 amino acids long. CDR3 DNA: TGTGCCAGTAGTATTGGTTCAGGAACTGGAAACACCATATATTTT. As protein: CASSIGSGTGNTIYF.

The sample holds one count of this clone. The chain uses TRBV7-2 and TRBJ1-1; D may be TRBD1 (5 bases). This CDR3 region has 12 residues. Trimming took 5 bases from V and 12 from J, leaving 16 bases between them. Germline V gene lookup returns CDR1 SGHTA and CDR2 FQGNSA. The CDR3 nucleotides are TGTGCCAGCAGCCCGGGGGGGATGTATACTTTCTTT. It codes for CASSPGGMYTFF. Combining the CDR3 with reference TRBV7-2 and TRBJ1-1 gives the whole variable domain GAGVSQSPSNKVTEKGKDVELRCDPISGHTALYWYRQSLGQGLEFLIYFQGNSAPDKSGLPSDRFSAERTGGSVSTLTIQRTQQEDSAVYLCASSPGGMYTFFGQGTRLTVV.